The subject of this entry is one T cell receptor (beta chain). Authors' methods: Amplified reference gene primers provided the basis for estimating nucleated cell counts. Here immunoSEQ multiplex PCR was the method, and the copy in TCRdb shows in-frame clones only, minus some. D and trimming were read from the DNA, whereas the V and J calls and clone size are those reported in that table. The sample has around 480,000 clones, approximately 86% seen once. The data were taken from a study of blood T cell repertoires in COVID-19. In the study overall: The origin of the acute and convalescent COVID-19 samples was the United States, Italy and Spain. Sources were T cells, B-cell-depleted T cells, or PBMCs; the material itself was cDNA or gDNA.

With 6 bases removed from V and 10 bases from J, the gap between germline ends came to 19 bases. CDR1 and CDR2 from the germline V gene are SQVTM and ANQGSEA. This CDR3 has 14 residues. Participant ages covered about 18 to 89 years across 20 to 25 US areas. The rearrangement joins TRBV29-1 to TRBJ1-6, with D possibly matching TRBD1 (6 bases). The source material was PBMCs or T cells enriched from blood (not recorded which). The receptor was isolated from a woman between 18 and 29 years old who had recovered from COVID-19. CDR3 nucleotides: TGCAGCGTCGGTAATGGACAGCACGACTCACCCCTCCACTTT. As protein: CSVGNGQHDSPLHF.